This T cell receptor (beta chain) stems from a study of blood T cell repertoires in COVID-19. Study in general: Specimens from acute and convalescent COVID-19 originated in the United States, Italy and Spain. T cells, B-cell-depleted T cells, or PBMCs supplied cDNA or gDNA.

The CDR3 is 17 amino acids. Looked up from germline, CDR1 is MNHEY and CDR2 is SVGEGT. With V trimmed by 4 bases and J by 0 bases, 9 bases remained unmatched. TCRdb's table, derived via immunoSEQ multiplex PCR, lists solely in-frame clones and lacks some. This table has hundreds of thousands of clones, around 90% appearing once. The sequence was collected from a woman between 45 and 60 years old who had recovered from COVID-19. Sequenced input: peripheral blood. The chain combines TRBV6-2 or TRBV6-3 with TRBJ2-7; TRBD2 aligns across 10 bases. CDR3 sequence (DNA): TGTGCCAGCAGTTTCTCCCTAAGCGGGAGGGCCTCCTACGAGCAGTACTTC. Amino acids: CASSFSLSGRASYEQYF.